These 14 T cell receptor beta chains were sequenced from one sample in a study of cytomegalovirus exposure and HLA in healthy donors. Primers included in the PCR were 60 Vbeta and 13 Jbeta primers. Clones were sequenced by immunoSEQ multiplex PCR, and TCRdb holds only the in-frame ones, with some missing. The sample has 150,000 or so clones, more than 70% seen once. The sample comprised PBMCs. These receptors all stem from a woman aged 40 to 50 in good health and CMV-seropositive.

This chain uses TRBV15 with TRBJ2-1; 10 bases are shared with TRBD1. The germline gives CDR1 LNHNV, CDR2 YYDKDF (reference sequence). This CDR3 is built from 16 residues. V shed 2 bases, J shed 6 bases, and the junction held 7 bases outside the gene matches. For the CDR3, the DNA is TGTGCCACCAGCAGACCCTCCGGGACAGGGGTCAATGAGCAGTTCTTC. Its protein is CATSRPSGTGVNEQFF. Full variable domain (rest looked up from reference TRBV15 and TRBJ2-1): DAMVIQNPRYQVTQFGKPVTLSCSQTLNHNVMYWYQQKSSQAPKLLFHYYDKDFNNEADTPDNFQSRRPNTSFCFLDIRSPGLGDTAMYLCATSRPSGTGVNEQFFGPGTRLTVL.

The rearrangement links TRBV11-2 to TRBJ2-2, with D hard to call. The CDR3 has 15 residues. CDR1 is SGHAT, CDR2 FQNNGV, per germline. V lost 1 base and J lost 3, with 9 bases in between. The CDR3 reads CASSLAVADTGELFF. The CDR3 bases are TGTGCCAGCAGCTTAGCAGTAGCTGACACCGGGGAGCTGTTTTTT.

The chain uses TRBV6-6 and TRBJ2-1; D is possibly TRBD1 (7 bases). CDR1 and CDR2 from the germline V gene are MNHNY and SVGAGI (reference sequence). The V gene lost 7 bases and the J gene lost 7 bases, with 14 bases spanning the gap. The CDR3 is 13 residues long. CDR3 in amino acids: CASTRTGLNEQFF. The CDR3 nucleotides are TGTGCCAGCACTCGGACAGGACTAAATGAGCAGTTCTTC.

The V and J genes are TRBV28 and TRBJ2-1; 7 bases agree with TRBD1. CDR1 is MDHEN and CDR2 is SYDVKM in the germline V gene. This CDR3 contains 14 residues. V lost 6 bases and J lost 6; bases outside the gene matches: 8. The CDR3 bases are TGTGCCAGCAGGCCGGACAGGATTACCAATGAGCAGTTCTTC. The encoded protein is CASRPDRITNEQFF.

The chain is built from TRBV5-1 and TRBJ1-2; 7 nucleotides line up with TRBD1. CDR3 length: 11 residues. Germline V gene sequence: CDR1 SGHRS, CDR2 YFSETQ. J lost 7 bases, V lost 7 bases, and 4 bases had no gene match. The CDR3, as DNA: TGCGCCAGCCGACAGGGTGGTGGCTACACCTTC. Translating it yields CASRQGGGYTF.

J is TRBJ1-2 and V is TRBV6-4, with unresolved D. In germline, CDR1 is MRHNA, CDR2 SNTAGT. This CDR3 is 13 amino acids long. The germline V and J ends were trimmed by 3 bases and 8 bases, with 13 bases remaining between them. CDR3: CASSDTGAGGYTF. DNA for the CDR3: TGTGCCAGCAGTGATACGGGCGCGGGAGGCTACACCTTC.

For this clone: One end of the junction does not line up with germline, which may come from a read error. The chain employs TRBV5-1 and TRBJ2-1; a weak D match, TRBD2 (5 bases). This CDR3 is built from 14 residues. Germline V CDR1 and CDR2: SGHRS, YFSETQ. CDR3 coding DNA: TGCGCCAGCAGCTTGGTGGGAGTTCCGAATGGGCAGTTCTTC. It encodes CASSLVGVPNGQFF.

The sample holds one count of this clone. The chain carries TRBV16 and TRBJ2-1, with a tentative D call TRBD2 (5 bases). V lost 0 bases and J lost 2, with 14 bases in between. Germline values: CDR1 KGHSY, CDR2 FQNENV. This CDR3 has 17 residues. CDR3 region: CASSQSSPGKAYNEQFF. CDR3 DNA sequence: TGTGCCAGCAGCCAATCTAGCCCCGGGAAGGCCTACAATGAGCAGTTCTTC.

The chain carries TRBV5-1 and TRBJ2-1, with no clear D. Deletions cut 0 bases from V and 6 bases from J, with 7 bases between. The CDR3 has 13 residues. Looked up from germline, CDR1 is SGHRS and CDR2 is YFSETQ. The CDR3 DNA reads as TGCGCCAGCAGCTTGGCCTACTCCAATGAGCAGTTCTTC. Amino acids: CASSLAYSNEQFF.

The chain links TRBV27 to TRBJ2-3; a possible D gene is TRBD1 (5 bases). This CDR3 is 13 amino acids long. Germline V gene data show CDR1 as MNHEY and CDR2 as SMNVEV (reference sequence). V gave up 8 bases and J gave up 2 bases, with 11 bases separating them. DNA for the CDR3: TGTGCCAGCGGGGCAGGCACCACAGATACGCAGTATTTT. Amino acid sequence: CASGAGTTDTQYF.

This chain links TRBV28 with TRBJ1-2; no clear D gene. CDR1 MDHEN and CDR2 SYDVKM come from the germline V gene. V dropped 6 bases and J dropped 0 bases, with 8 bases sitting between them. The CDR3 is 13 amino acids. The DNA of the CDR3 is TGTGCCAGCAGAACAGAACCTAACTATGGCTACACCTTC. Protein: CASRTEPNYGYTF.

This chain joins TRBV28 and TRBJ1-5; 8 bases match TRBD1. Germline loops: CDR1 MDHEN, CDR2 SYDVKM. V lost 6 bases, J lost 4 bases, and 11 bases stayed unmatched. The CDR3 consists of 16 residues. The CDR3 sequence: CASSSDRGLQNQPQHF. The CDR3 DNA reads as TGTGCCAGCAGCTCAGACAGGGGACTACAAAATCAGCCCCAGCATTTT.

The genes are TRBV7-8 and TRBJ2-7; 10 nucleotides align to TRBD2. The germline gives CDR1 SGHVS, CDR2 FQNEAQ. The J segment lost 3 bases and the V segment lost 1 base, leaving 3 bases of the junction unmatched. The length of the CDR3 is 15 residues. The CDR3: CASSLELAGNYEQYF. As DNA, the CDR3 is TGTGCCAGCAGCTTAGAACTAGCGGGAAACTACGAGCAGTACTTC.

J is TRBJ1-5 and V is TRBV30; TRBD1 agrees at 7 bases. J was trimmed by 6 bases and V by 4 bases; bases with no gene match: 9. The CDR3 spans 14 residues. The germline V gene has CDR1 GTSNPN and CDR2 SVGIG (reference sequence). The CDR3 sequence is CAWTPAGGSQPQHF. As DNA, the CDR3 is TGTGCCTGGACCCCCGCAGGGGGTAGTCAGCCCCAGCATTTT. The whole variable domain, filled in from reference TRBV30 and TRBJ1-5, reads SQTIHQWPATLVQPVGSPLSLECTVEGTSNPNLYWYRQAAGRGLQLLFYSVGIGQISSEVPQNLSASRPQDRQFILSSKKLLLSDSGFYLCAWTPAGGSQPQHFGDGTRLSIL.